These T cell receptor beta chains were read from a single sample in a study of blood T cells in healthy people across ages. TCRdb itself ran the 5' RACE reads through MiXCR, one entry per CDR3 protein. The sample lists approximately 780,000 distinct CDR3 sequences, around a quarter occurring once. In addition, the sample was reused for a study of T cells of mothers and their children.

Material: blood. The source of these receptors is a boy aged 5-17 years in good health. The conserved cysteine and the conserved F or W are not part of the CDR3 here. Fields, in order: V gene, J gene, CDR3 protein.

V: TRBV6-5
J: TRBJ2-2
CDR3: ASSYRGFGALF

V: TRBV29-1
J: TRBJ2-1
CDR3: SVGGVSLSSYNEQF

V: TRBV20-1
J: TRBJ2-1
CDR3: SARAEGDHNEQF

V: TRBV20-1
J: TRBJ2-3
CDR3: SAREPTGRHTDTQY

V: TRBV6-2/TRBV6-3
J: TRBJ2-6
CDR3: ASRDPYRDSGANVLT

V: TRBV20-1
J: -
CDR3: SARGTGYEQF

V: TRBV11-3
J: TRBJ2-2
CDR3: ASSLDPPNLRVGGELF

V: TRBV5-6
J: TRBJ2-2
CDR3: ASSLPGTGGTGELF

V: TRBV6-6
J: TRBJ2-7
CDR3: ASSSVVALGGDEQY

V: TRBV3-1
J: -
CDR3: ASSQEGGKAYLYEQY

V: TRBV7-6
J: TRBJ2-5
CDR3: ASSTRGQGRDETQY

V: TRBV3-1
J: TRBJ2-7
CDR3: ASSKTTGYEQY

V: TRBV5-1
J: -
CDR3: ASSLRGHDYEQY

V: TRBV29-1
J: TRBJ1-4
CDR3: SVGNFNEKLF

V: TRBV9
J: TRBJ2-4
CDR3: ASSATGGRMAKNIQY

V: TRBV7-2
J: TRBJ2-7
CDR3: ASSLNKEQY

V: TRBV7-2
J: TRBJ2-7
CDR3: ASSVGHAAGEQY

V: TRBV7-3
J: TRBJ1-1
CDR3: ASSLTSTNTEAF

V: TRBV7-7
J: TRBJ2-5
CDR3: ASSSNRGPETQY

V: TRBV29-1
J: TRBJ2-5
CDR3: SVPDPVVETQY

V: TRBV4-1
J: -
CDR3: ASSQDSGEQETQY

V: TRBV18
J: TRBJ2-1
CDR3: ASSPIGRPDNEQF

V: TRBV12-3/TRBV12-4
J: TRBJ1-2
CDR3: ASSPQGVGYGYT

V: TRBV3-1
J: TRBJ1-2
CDR3: ASSTGTGGLSNGYT

V: TRBV20-1
J: TRBJ2-1
CDR3: SARDRGYGGYNEQF

V: TRBV19
J: TRBJ2-2
CDR3: ATHHGQGKTGELF

V: TRBV7-9
J: TRBJ1-4
CDR3: ASSPTGGLVEKLF

V: TRBV7-9
J: TRBJ1-1
CDR3: ASSQGVGSMNTEAF

V: TRBV28
J: TRBJ2-7
CDR3: ASSLYRGYEQY